The 23 T cell receptor beta chains in this list originate from one sample, sequenced in a study of control samples from healthy donors and cancer patients. Some clones are missing from TCRdb's copy, which holds only in-frame ones; the method was immunoSEQ multiplex PCR. Altogether 150,000 to 200,000 clones are present, just over 90% being singletons, with the ten largest covering approximately 1.5%. Sequences were obtained from blood. These TCRs come from a man younger than 40 in good health.

The count of this clone is one. The chain uses TRBV30 and TRBJ1-5, with D possibly TRBD1 on 5 matching bases. CDR1 is GTSNPN and CDR2 is SVGIG in the germline V gene (reference sequence). CDR3 length: 15 residues. Trimming stripped 0 bases from V and 0 bases from J, with 9 bases between. CDR3 sequence: CAWSVGGFSNQPQHF. The CDR3 DNA sequence: TGTGCCTGGAGTGTGGGGGGGTTTAGCAATCAGCCCCAGCATTTT.

This chain connects TRBV2 to TRBJ1-1; TRBD1 might be the D (5 bases). Germline loops: CDR1 SNHLY, CDR2 FYNNEI. There are 15 residues in the CDR3. With 5 bases removed from V and 0 bases from J, the gap between germline ends came to 13 bases. In DNA form, the CDR3 reads TGTGCCAGCAGTCCTGGAGGGACGGTGAACACTGAAGCTTTCTTT. This gives the protein CASSPGGTVNTEAFF.

V is TRBV30 and J is TRBJ1-6, with TRBD1 matching 8 bases. CDR1 and CDR2 from the germline V gene are GTSNPN and SVGIG (reference sequence). V was clipped by 2 bases and J by 7 bases; unmatched bases: 7. This CDR3 is built from 15 residues. The CDR3 region is CAWSPTGDLNSPLHF. CDR3 bases: TGTGCCTGGAGTCCGACAGGGGATTTGAATTCACCCCTCCACTTT.

The rearrangement links TRBV18 to TRBJ2-1, with D perhaps matching TRBD1 or TRBD2 (5 bases each). V was clipped by 2 bases and J by 6 bases, with 11 bases between them. The V gene's germline CDR1 is KGHSH and CDR2 LQKENI. There are 14 residues in the CDR3. The CDR3 sequence is CASSPRTGTNEQFF. The DNA of the CDR3 is TGTGCCAGCTCACCAAGGACTGGGACCAATGAGCAGTTCTTC.

This chain connects TRBV10-3 to TRBJ2-7, with 11 bases identical to TRBD2. Germline-derived CDR1 and CDR2 are ENHRY and SYGVKD. V shed 6 bases and J 2 bases; nucleotides not matched to a gene: 6. This CDR3 contains 15 residues. The CDR3: CAISTIAGGTYEQYF. CDR3 DNA: TGTGCCATCAGCACAATAGCGGGAGGGACCTACGAGCAGTACTTC.

The V gene is TRBV30, the J gene TRBJ2-3, with unresolved D. Trimming removed 0 bases at V and 4 bases at J, with 8 bases between. The CDR3 has 13 amino acids. From germline, CDR1 is GTSNPN and CDR2 SVGIG (reference sequence). CDR3 amino acids: CAWSVAWADTQYF. CDR3 DNA sequence: TGTGCCTGGAGTGTTGCCTGGGCAGATACGCAGTATTTT.

The chain joins TRBV9 to TRBJ1-4, with D possibly being TRBD1 (5 bases). Between the trimmed V and J ends, which lost 7 bases and 4 bases, there was a span of 8 bases. The CDR3 extends over 12 amino acids. CDR1 is SGDLS, CDR2 YYNGEE, per germline. The CDR3 sequence is CASRGVNEKLFF. The CDR3 bases are TGTGCCAGCCGAGGGGTTAATGAAAAACTGTTTTTT.

The chain couples TRBV27 to TRBJ2-3; 12 nucleotides line up with TRBD2. V dropped 4 bases and J dropped 3; count of bases not matched to a gene: 5. There are 16 residues in the CDR3. In germline, CDR1 is MNHEY, CDR2 SMNVEV (reference sequence). DNA of the CDR3: TGTGCCAGCAGTTCTCCGACTAGCGGGAGTACAGATACGCAGTATTTT. Residues: CASSSPTSGSTDTQYF.

Here the CDR3 reads CASSQDSSGFTQYF. DNA for the CDR3: TGTGCCAGCAGCCAGGACAGCTCCGGGTTTACGCAGTATTTT. The chain joins TRBV14 to TRBJ2-3; TRBD1 is a possible D gene (6 bases). The CDR3 runs to 14 residues. With 3 bases removed from V and 8 bases from J, the gap between germline ends came to 15 bases. In germline, CDR1 is SGHDN, CDR2 FVKESK.

The rearrangement joins TRBV18 to TRBJ1-5, with a tentative D call TRBD1 (6 bases). Per the germline V gene, CDR1 is KGHSH and CDR2 is LQKENI. The CDR3 runs 16 residues. The V end was cut by 6 bases, the J end by 3 bases, with 18 bases between. This CDR3 reads CASSRGTGRANQPQHF. DNA for the CDR3: TGTGCCAGCTCCCGGGGAACAGGGAGGGCCAATCAGCCCCAGCATTTT. The full variable domain, rest sourced from reference TRBV18 and TRBJ1-5, is NAGVMQNPRHLVRRRGQEARLRCSPMKGHSHVYWYRQLPEEGLKFMVYLQKENIIDESGMPKERFSAEFPKEGPSILRIQQVVRGDSAAYFCASSRGTGRANQPQHFGDGTRLSIL.

CDR3 DNA sequence: TGTGCCAGCAGTTCGGGACAGGGAGGAATCTACACCTTC. Protein: CASSSGQGGIYTF. This chain uses TRBV28 with TRBJ1-2; TRBD1 agrees at 9 bases. The germline gives CDR1 MDHEN, CDR2 SYDVKM. CDR3 length equals 13 residues. V dropped 4 bases and J dropped 10; count of bases not matched to a gene: 7.

This clone was detected once. The chain joins TRBV5-6 to TRBJ1-4; D gene uncertain. Germline V lookup: CDR1 SGHDT, CDR2 YYEEEE. The CDR3 consists of 13 residues. Trimming took 1 base from V and 3 from J, leaving 4 bases between them. The CDR3 loop reads CASSLMPNEKLFF. In nucleotides, the CDR3 is TGTGCCAGCAGCTTGATGCCTAATGAAAAACTGTTTTTT.

The rearrangement joins TRBV5-8 to TRBJ1-5, with D unresolved. V lost 6 bases and J lost 6, with 10 bases in between. Per germline, CDR1 SGHTS and CDR2 YDEGEE. The CDR3 has 12 amino acids. The CDR3 nucleotides are TGTGCCAGCAACGTAGGGAGTCAGCCCCAGCATTTT. This gives the protein CASNVGSQPQHF.

This clone was recorded once. The genes are TRBV4-3 and TRBJ1-2; D not certain. The CDR3 covers 14 residues. Germline V lookup: CDR1 LGHNA, CDR2 YSLEER. V was clipped by 2 bases and J by 8 bases, with 15 bases between them. The CDR3 spells CASSQYRAALGYTF. CDR3 DNA sequence: TGCGCCAGCAGCCAATATCGGGCAGCCCTCGGCTACACCTTC.

V usage is TRBV28 and J usage is TRBJ1-2; D ambiguous. V was shortened by 6 bases and J by 5 bases, with 10 bases between the two germline ends. Germline V lookup: CDR1 MDHEN, CDR2 SYDVKM. The length of the CDR3 is 12 residues. CDR3 sequence: CASRRMGYGYTF. In DNA form, the CDR3 reads TGTGCCAGCAGAAGGATGGGGTATGGCTACACCTTC.

This clone occurred once. The chain joins TRBV3-1 (or the pseudogene TRBV3-2) to TRBJ1-4; TRBD1 is a possible D gene (5 bases). The germline V gene encodes CDR1 LGHDT and CDR2 YNNKEL (reference sequence). The CDR3 length is 15 residues. The V end was cut by 0 bases, the J end by 7 bases, with 12 bases between. This chain's CDR3 is CASSQDRGSGEKLFF. CDR3 DNA sequence: TGTGCCAGCAGCCAAGATCGGGGGAGCGGTGAAAAACTGTTTTTT.

The chain combines TRBV11-2 with TRBJ1-1; 7 bases are shared with TRBD1. The ends lost 3 bases at V and 5 bases at J; junction bases unmatched: 9. Germline V lookup: CDR1 SGHAT, CDR2 FQNNGV. This CDR3 region has 15 residues. CDR3 DNA sequence: TGTGCCAGCAGCTTTTCAGGACAGGTAGGGACTGAAGCTTTCTTT. Protein: CASSFSGQVGTEAFF.

This clone was counted once. The chain uses TRBV7-3 and TRBJ2-5, with D possibly matching TRBD1 (5 bases). Germline V lookup: CDR1 SGHTA, CDR2 FQGTGA. CDR3 length equals 15 residues. Trimming left V 1 base short and J 4 bases short, with 13 bases between. CDR3 protein: CASSLIPAGIETQYF. CDR3 DNA sequence: TGTGCCAGCAGCTTAATACCCGCAGGGATAGAGACCCAGTACTTC. Supplemented by reference TRBV7-3 and TRBJ2-5, the full variable domain reads GAGVSQTPSNKVTEKGKYVELRCDPISGHTALYWYRQSLGQGPEFLIYFQGTGAADDSGLPNDRFFAVRPEGSVSTLKIQRTERGDSAVYLCASSLIPAGIETQYFGPGTRLLVL.

V usage is TRBV9 and J usage is TRBJ2-1; 7 bases agree with TRBD2. The CDR3 sequence is 17 residues long. V was clipped by 1 base and J by 3 bases; unmatched bases: 10. The germline V gene has CDR1 SGDLS and CDR2 YYNGEE. The CDR3 nucleotides read TGTGCCAGCAGCGTATCCCTATCTAGCGGTAACTACAATGAGCAGTTCTTC. Its translation is CASSVSLSSGNYNEQFF.

CDR3 region: CASSDTRPGGYTF. For the CDR3, the DNA is TGTGCCAGTAGCGACACCCGGCCGGGGGGCTACACCTTC. This chain links TRBV19 with TRBJ1-2; D is ambiguous. The CDR3 extends over 13 amino acids. The V end lost 6 bases, the J end lost 8 bases, and 16 bases lay between the germline ends. CDR1 LNHDA and CDR2 SQIVND come from the germline V gene (reference sequence).

V usage is TRBV6-1 and J usage is TRBJ2-1; tentatively, D is TRBD1 (5 bases). CDR1 is MNHNS, CDR2 SASEGT, per germline. The CDR3 contains 15 residues. Trimming stripped 0 bases from V and 1 base from J, with 7 bases between. CDR3 sequence (DNA): TGTGCCAGCAGTGAAGCGCAGGGTTCCTACAATGAGCAGTTCTTC. Amino acids: CASSEAQGSYNEQFF.

The chain uses TRBV28 and TRBJ2-1; 10 bases match TRBD1. The CDR3 loop spans 15 amino acids. V trimming: 6 bases; J trimming: 7 bases; junction bases outside the gene matches: 9. The germline CDR1 and CDR2 sequences are MDHEN and SYDVKM. Written as DNA, the CDR3 is TGTGCCAGCAGCGTACGGGACAGGGGTAAAAATGAGCAGTTCTTC. Protein product: CASSVRDRGKNEQFF.

The genes are TRBV29-1 and TRBJ1-1; D gene uncertain. CDR1 is SQVTM, CDR2 ANQGSEA, per germline. This CDR3 region has 13 residues. The V end was cut by 2 bases, the J end by 4 bases, with 11 bases between. CDR3 nucleotide sequence: TGCAGCGTTGAAAACTGGGTTCGCACTGAAGCTTTCTTT. Residues: CSVENWVRTEAFF.